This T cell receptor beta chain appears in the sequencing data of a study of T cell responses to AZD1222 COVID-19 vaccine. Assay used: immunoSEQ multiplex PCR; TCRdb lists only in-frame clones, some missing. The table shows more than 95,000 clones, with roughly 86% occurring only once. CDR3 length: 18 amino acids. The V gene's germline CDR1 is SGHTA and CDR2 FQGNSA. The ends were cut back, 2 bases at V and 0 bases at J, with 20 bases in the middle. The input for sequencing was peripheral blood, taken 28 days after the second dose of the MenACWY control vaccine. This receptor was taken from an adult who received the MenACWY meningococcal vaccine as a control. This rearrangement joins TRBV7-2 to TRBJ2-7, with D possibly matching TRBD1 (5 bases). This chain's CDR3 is CASSLPVSRQKSSYEQYF. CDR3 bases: TGTGCCAGCAGCTTACCAGTATCGAGACAGAAAAGCTCCTACGAGCAGTACTTC.